This T cell receptor (beta chain) is from a study of beta chain features in type 1 diabetes. The study, taken as a whole, reports: Moderately but significantly shorter TCRB CDR3s were found in Type 1 diabetes patients in all four CD4+ subsets. Still unanswered here is whether HLA type influences TCRB rearrangement.

The V gene's germline CDR1 is SGHNT and CDR2 YYREEE (reference sequence). The CDR3 contains 14 residues. The trim removed 7 bases at V and 5 bases at J, leaving 7 bases unmatched. Every bit of the isolated RNA underwent reverse transcription, so sequencing read expressed TCRB transcripts. Profiled with immunoSEQ multiplex PCR; TCRdb holds only in-frame clones, not every one. The repertoire holds just under 150,000 clones, with about 13% as singletons. Notes on this clone: Its antigen is not identified.

The specimen sequenced was central memory CD4+ T cells from blood. The sequence derives from a man between 18 and 35 years old with type 1 diabetes. The chain carries TRBV5-4 and TRBJ2-4, with 9 bases that match TRBD2. CDR3 protein: CASGGGADENIQYF. Here the CDR3 DNA reads TGTGCCAGCGGCGGGGGGGCCGACGAAAACATTCAGTACTTC. Full variable domain (remainder filled in from reference TRBV5-4 and TRBJ2-4): ETGVTQSPTHLIKTRGQQVTLRCSSQSGHNTVSWYQQALGQGPQFIFQYYREEENGRGNFPPRFSGLQFPNYSSELNVNALELDDSALYLCASGGGADENIQYFGAGTRLSVL.